This T cell receptor beta chain was captured by sequencing in a study of cytomegalovirus exposure and HLA in healthy donors. Study conclusions and caveats: Reports described diagnosis of cytomegalovirus status by the classifier as highly specific and sensitive.

Regarding this clone: What it binds is not known.

Generated by immunoSEQ multiplex PCR, the TCRdb table keeps only in-frame clones and is missing some. This table has 97,000 or so clones, about 95% appearing once. The CDR3 extends over 17 amino acids. Germline CDR1 reads SGHDN; CDR2 reads FVKESK. The V segment lost 0 bases and the J segment 0 bases; nucleotides outside the gene matches: 6. The sequence was collected from a woman under 30 in good health and CMV-seronegative. The sample taken for sequencing was PBMCs. This rearrangement joins TRBV14 to TRBJ2-3; TRBD2 agrees at 7 bases. The chain's CDR3 is CASSQEHHGGSTDTQYF. Here the CDR3 DNA reads TGTGCCAGCAGCCAAGAGCACCACGGGGGGAGCACAGATACGCAGTATTTT. The full variable domain, in which reference TRBV14 and TRBJ2-3 provide the parts outside the CDR3, is EAGVTQFPSHSVIEKGQTVTLRCDPISGHDNLYWYRRVMGKEIKFLLHFVKESKQDESGMPNNRFLAERTGGTYSTLKVQPAELEDSGVYFCASSQEHHGGSTDTQYFGPGTRLTVL.